The 19 T cell receptor beta chains given below trace back to one sample, sequenced in a study of T-cell reconstitution after alpha-beta-depleted transplantation in children. This sample's TCRbeta library carried unique molecular identifier barcodes. TCRdb recomputed calls from the PCR reads with MiXCR, one row per CDR3 protein. The repertoire holds around 700,000 distinct CDR3 sequences, with less than 15% as singletons. The source was PBMCs, collected before TCRalphabeta/CD19-depleted stem cell transplant. The receptors shown here come from a girl aged 2-10 years with congenital amegakaryocytic thrombocytopenia, due to receive a stem cell transplant.

Notes on this clonotype: A read error may be the cause here, since a much bigger clone is one base away. The V call is TRBV7-4, the J call TRBJ2-2; 8 bases align to TRBD2. Germline CDR1 SGHVT, CDR2 SQSDAQ. The V gene end was trimmed by 10 bases and the J gene end by 1 base; junction bases not matched to a gene: 20. This CDR3 has 19 residues. The CDR3 DNA sequence: TGTGCCATCAGGGATACTAGCGGCAGATTTGTCCTGAACACCGGGGAGCTGTTTTTT. This codes for CAIRDTSGRFVLNTGELFF.

In its sample, this clonotype was seen many times. The chain couples TRBV10-3 to TRBJ2-1; TRBD1 matches at 7 bases. Losses at the gene ends were 7 bases for V and 3 bases for J; bases not matched to a gene: 9. The CDR3 runs 15 residues. Germline CDR1 and CDR2: ENHRY and SYGVKD. DNA for the CDR3: TGTGCCATCATCACCGAGACAGGGAACTACAATGAGCAGTTCTTC. It is translated as CAIITETGNYNEQFF.

The chain links TRBV11-1 to TRBJ2-7; no reliable D call. The V gene lost 5 bases and the J gene lost 4 bases, with 15 bases spanning the gap. CDR3 length: 14 residues. Germline CDR1 SGHAT, CDR2 FQDESV (reference sequence). The CDR3 is CASSPTDSVYEQYF. CDR3 bases: TGTGCCAGCAGCCCAACTGATTCCGTTTACGAGCAGTACTTC.

Ten or more counts support this clonotype. This chain links TRBV20-1 with TRBJ2-2; D is ambiguous. There are 13 residues in the CDR3. The germline V and J ends were trimmed by 0 bases and 3 bases, with 5 bases remaining between them. Germline V CDR1 and CDR2: DFQATT, SNEGSKA (reference sequence). CDR3 nucleotide sequence: TGCAGTGCTAGAGATTGGCACACCGGGGAGCTGTTTTTT. Translation gives CSARDWHTGELFF.

The sample holds many counts of this clonotype. The chain joins TRBV5-1 to TRBJ2-5; D may match TRBD1 or TRBD2 (5 bases each). Germline V gene data show CDR1 as SGHRS and CDR2 as YFSETQ. This CDR3 spans 13 amino acids. Trimming stripped 4 bases from V and 5 bases from J, with 12 bases between. The CDR3 protein is CASSDPGRETQYF. CDR3 sequence (DNA): TGCGCCAGCAGCGATCCGGGACGGGAGACCCAGTACTTC.

This clonotype has more than one count but fewer than ten. In DNA, the CDR3 is TGTGCCAGCAGCTTTCCTGTGACGGGACTAGCAACCTACGAGCAGTACTTC. Protein: CASSFPVTGLATYEQYF. The gene calls are TRBV7-2 and TRBJ2-7, with 9 bases aligning to TRBD2. From germline, CDR1 is SGHTA and CDR2 FQGNSA. Unmatched junction bases numbered 11, after V lost 3 bases and J lost 2 bases. The CDR3 is 17 amino acids.

This clonotype was seen many times. The chain employs TRBV20-1 and TRBJ1-2; possible D gene TRBD1, 5 bases. CDR3 length: 12 residues. The V and J ends lost 2 bases and 8 bases respectively, with 12 bases between them. Germline CDR1 is DFQATT and CDR2 is SNEGSKA (reference sequence). The CDR3 spells CSARLGWDGYTF. The CDR3 DNA sequence: TGCAGTGCTAGACTGGGATGGGACGGCTACACCTTC.

The genes are TRBV3-1 and TRBJ2-1; unclear D gene. This CDR3 contains 15 residues. Germline V gene sequence: CDR1 LGHDT, CDR2 YNNKEL (reference sequence). V gave up 4 bases and J gave up 4 bases, with 14 bases separating them. DNA of the CDR3: TGTGCCAGCAGCCCGGTCGAGAGCCCTTACAATGAGCAGTTCTTC. Protein: CASSPVESPYNEQFF.

The chain employs TRBV30 and TRBJ2-3; D is undetermined. Germline V gives CDR1 GTSNPN, CDR2 SVGIG (reference sequence). This CDR3 is 14 amino acids long. V was shortened by 3 bases and J by 2 bases, with 12 bases between the two germline ends. In DNA form, the CDR3 reads TGTGCCTGGAGATGGCTAGGGAACACAGATACGCAGTATTTT. This translates into CAWRWLGNTDTQYF.

Points on this clonotype: It may be a read error: a sequence one base away is much more abundant. This sequence joins TRBV20-1 and TRBJ2-1, with D unclear. The CDR3 consists of 12 residues. V lost 0 bases and J lost 7, with 7 bases in between. Germline lookup yields CDR1 DFQATT and CDR2 SNEGSKA (reference sequence). CDR3 residues: CSARDRVNEQFF. CDR3 bases: TGCAGTGCTAGAGATCGAGTAAATGAGCAGTTCTTC.

Only a few counts were recorded for this clonotype. The J gene is TRBJ2-3, the V gene TRBV2; TRBD2 aligns across 9 bases. There are 16 residues in the CDR3. Germline lookup yields CDR1 SNHLY and CDR2 FYNNEI. The J segment lost 4 bases and the V segment lost 5 bases, leaving 10 bases of the junction unmatched. CDR3 amino acids: CASSLFSGRTPDTQYF. CDR3 coding DNA: TGTGCCAGCAGTCTTTTTAGCGGGAGAACCCCAGATACGCAGTATTTT.

This clonotype was found many times. J is TRBJ2-1 and V is TRBV11-2; TRBD2 matches 12 bases. The J segment lost 7 bases and the V segment lost 4 bases, leaving 8 bases of the junction unmatched. This CDR3 region has 16 residues. Germline-derived CDR1 and CDR2 are SGHAT and FQNNGV. CDR3 loop: CASSSPSGRAGNEQFF. Written as DNA, the CDR3 is TGTGCCAGCAGCTCCCCTAGCGGGAGGGCCGGGAATGAGCAGTTCTTC.

The V call is TRBV3-1, the J call TRBJ2-3, with D perhaps matching TRBD1 or TRBD2 (5 bases each). Germline V gene sequence: CDR1 LGHDT, CDR2 YNNKEL (reference sequence). The CDR3 is made up of 13 amino acids. With 1 base removed from V and 6 bases from J, the gap between germline ends came to 8 bases. CDR3 DNA sequence: TGTGCCAGCAGCCAAGGTTGGGGGGATACGCAGTATTTT. This sequence encodes CASSQGWGDTQYF.

In this sample, this clonotype turned up a few times. The chain recombines TRBV24-1 with TRBJ2-7; D is undetermined. V lost 1 base to trimming and J lost 0 bases, with 3 bases between them. This CDR3 comprises 13 residues. Germline CDR1 is KGHDR and CDR2 is SFDVKD. The DNA of the CDR3 is TGTGCCACCAGTGATTTCAACTCCTACGAGCAGTACTTC. It encodes CATSDFNSYEQYF.

This clonotype was seen only a few times. The J gene is TRBJ2-5, the V gene TRBV5-6, with D perhaps matching TRBD1 (6 bases). V lost 2 bases to trimming and J lost 5 bases, with 19 bases between them. This CDR3 has 16 residues. Germline V gives CDR1 SGHDT, CDR2 YYEEEE. The CDR3 nucleotides read TGTGCCAGCAGCTTAAGGGGGAAAATGCTGTGGGAGACCCAGTACTTC. The encoded protein is CASSLRGKMLWETQYF.

The table lists this clonotype with many counts. The chain employs TRBV20-1 and TRBJ2-7; TRBD2 matches 12 bases. This CDR3 has 16 amino acids. Germline values: CDR1 DFQATT, CDR2 SNEGSKA (reference sequence). Trimming cost V 6 bases and J 0 bases; bases outside gene matches: 9. In DNA form, the CDR3 reads TGCAGTGCCGATCTAGCGGGAGGGTTAAACTCCTACGAGCAGTACTTC. This gives the protein CSADLAGGLNSYEQYF.

This rearrangement joins TRBV27 to TRBJ2-5; 8 bases are a match to TRBD1. V trimming: 3 bases; J trimming: 4 bases; junction bases outside the gene matches: 16. Germline CDR1 reads MNHEY; CDR2 reads SMNVEV (reference sequence). This CDR3 is built from 18 residues. The CDR3 DNA is TGTGCCAGCAGTTTTACAGGCCGGTACCTCAGGGGGCGAGAGACCCAGTACTTC. This codes for CASSFTGRYLRGRETQYF.

This chain links TRBV20-1 with TRBJ2-1; D might be TRBD2 (7 bases). This CDR3 spans 14 amino acids. Germline loops: CDR1 DFQATT, CDR2 SNEGSKA (reference sequence). The V end was cut by 6 bases, the J end by 0 bases, with 12 bases between. The CDR3 protein is CSAIRGASYNEQFF. Here the CDR3 DNA reads TGCAGTGCCATTCGGGGGGCCTCCTACAATGAGCAGTTCTTC.

This clonotype was observed many times. J is TRBJ1-1 and V is TRBV7-9; D gene unclear. Looked up from germline, CDR1 is SEHNR and CDR2 is FQNEAQ (reference sequence). This CDR3 has 14 amino acids. Trimming removed 1 base from V and 0 bases from J, with 6 bases in between. CDR3 sequence reads: CASSLEPVNTEAFF. The CDR3 nucleotides are TGTGCCAGCAGCTTAGAGCCGGTGAACACTGAAGCTTTCTTT.